These 3 T cell receptor beta chains were all obtained from the same sample, sequenced in a study of blood T cell repertoires in COVID-19. Assay used: immunoSEQ multiplex PCR; TCRdb lists only in-frame clones, some missing. The repertoire holds tens of thousands of clones, with 88% as singletons. Sequenced input: peripheral blood. Receptor source: a human donor in a cohort sampled during active COVID-19.

The J gene is TRBJ1-1, the V gene TRBV7-9; 7 bases map to TRBD1. Losses at the gene ends were 6 bases for V and 5 bases for J; bases not matched to a gene: 3. Germline V gene data show CDR1 as SEHNR and CDR2 as FQNEAQ (reference sequence). The CDR3 spans 12 residues. The CDR3 spells CASRLRGTEAFF. In DNA form, the CDR3 reads TGTGCCAGCAGGCTCAGGGGGACTGAAGCTTTCTTT.

The rearrangement links TRBV5-6 to TRBJ2-3; tentatively, D is TRBD1 (5 bases). Germline V gives CDR1 SGHDT, CDR2 YYEEEE. The V gene lost 1 base and the J gene lost 5 bases, with 8 bases spanning the gap. This CDR3 spans 13 amino acids. The CDR3 sequence is CASSLQGGDTQYF. CDR3 coding DNA: TGTGCCAGCAGCTTGCAGGGTGGAGATACGCAGTATTTT.

This rearrangement joins TRBV30 to TRBJ1-5; 12 bases are a match to TRBD1. This CDR3 has 15 residues. Per germline, CDR1 GTSNPN and CDR2 SVGIG (reference sequence). The junction had 6 bases not matched to a gene; V was cut back by 5 bases and J by 4 bases. The DNA for the CDR3 is TGTGCCTGGGACCCGGGACAGGGGGCAAATCAGCCCCAGCATTTT. Its translation is CAWDPGQGANQPQHF.